This entry describes one T cell receptor (beta chain). What it binds is unknown. CD8+ and CD4+ T cells from blood underwent TCR beta sequencing, which was carried out in a high-throughput format. TEMRA cells were FACS-enriched, unlike CD8+ and CD4+ T cells, which were negatively isolated. This sample is part of a study of CD8 T cells in Susac syndrome. Whole-study results and caveats: Only a relatively small number of individuals were included in the TCR sequencing and HLA analysis.

Per the germline V gene, CDR1 is LGHNA and CDR2 is YSLEER. V was clipped by 0 bases and J by 4 bases, with 10 bases between them. This CDR3 has 15 amino acids. Random hexamers primed reverse transcription of about 0.5 to 1 ug RNA. Amplification of TCR beta CDR3 by immunoSEQ multiplex PCR spanned 54 Vbeta and 13 Jbeta. TCRdb reprocessed the immunoSEQ multiplex PCR reads with MiXCR, giving one entry per CDR3 protein. The repertoire holds about 140,000 distinct CDR3 sequences, over 85% seen once, with about 0.26% in the top ten. The TCR sequence derives from a human donor in good health. This chain links TRBV4-3 with TRBJ2-1, with D perhaps TRBD1 (5 bases). The sequencing sample was made of CD8+ T cells from PBMCs. The CDR3 bases are TGCGCCAGCAGCCAAGATATGACAGTTTACAATGAGCAGTTCTTC. Protein: CASSQDMTVYNEQFF.